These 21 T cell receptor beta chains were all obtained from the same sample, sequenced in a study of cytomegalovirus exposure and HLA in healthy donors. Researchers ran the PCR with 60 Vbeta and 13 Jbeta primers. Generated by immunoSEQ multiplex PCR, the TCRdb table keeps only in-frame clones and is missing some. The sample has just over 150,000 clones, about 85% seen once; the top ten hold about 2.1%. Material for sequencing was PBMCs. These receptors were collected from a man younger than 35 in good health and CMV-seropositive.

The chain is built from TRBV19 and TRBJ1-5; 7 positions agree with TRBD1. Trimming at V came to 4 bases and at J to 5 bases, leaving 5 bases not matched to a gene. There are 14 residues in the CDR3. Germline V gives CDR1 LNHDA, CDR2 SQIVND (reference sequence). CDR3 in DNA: TGTGCCAGTAGTAGGGGACAGATCTATCAGCCCCAGCATTTT. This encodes CASSRGQIYQPQHF.

CDR3 sequence: CASSLTDGTEAFF. The CDR3 DNA reads as TGTGCCAGCAGCTTAACAGACGGCACTGAAGCTTTCTTT. The chain recombines TRBV5-5 with TRBJ1-1; D is uncertain. The CDR3 totals 13 residues. V gave up 2 bases and J gave up 4 bases, with 9 bases separating them. The V gene's germline CDR1 is SGHKS and CDR2 YYEKEE (reference sequence).

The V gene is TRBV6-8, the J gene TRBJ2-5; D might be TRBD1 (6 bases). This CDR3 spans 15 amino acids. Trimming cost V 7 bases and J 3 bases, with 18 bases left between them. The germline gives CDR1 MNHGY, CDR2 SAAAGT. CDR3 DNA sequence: TGTGCCAGCACCTCAGACCGGGACAATGAAGAGACCCAGTACTTC. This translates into CASTSDRDNEETQYF.

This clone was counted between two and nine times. The DNA for the CDR3 is TGTGCCAGCAGCCCAGGACAGGGAACCAACGTCCTGACTTTC. This translates into CASSPGQGTNVLTF. The chain recombines TRBV9 with TRBJ2-6, with 8 bases that match TRBD1. The CDR3 is made up of 14 amino acids. CDR1 and CDR2 from the germline V gene are SGDLS and YYNGEE. The V and J ends lost 4 bases and 8 bases, in that order; junction bases with no gene match: 5.

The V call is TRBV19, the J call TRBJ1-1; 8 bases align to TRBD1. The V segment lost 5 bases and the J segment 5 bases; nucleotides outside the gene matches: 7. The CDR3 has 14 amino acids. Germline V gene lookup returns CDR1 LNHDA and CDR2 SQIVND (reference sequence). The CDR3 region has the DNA TGTGCCAGTAGTTTCCAGGGGGCCGGGACTGAAGCTTTCTTT. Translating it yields CASSFQGAGTEAFF.

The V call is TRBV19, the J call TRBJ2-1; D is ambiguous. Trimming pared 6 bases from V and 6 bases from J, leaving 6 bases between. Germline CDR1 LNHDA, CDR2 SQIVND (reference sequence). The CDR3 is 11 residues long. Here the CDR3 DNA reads TGTGCCAGTAGAACTTCCAATGAGCAGTTCTTC. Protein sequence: CASRTSNEQFF.

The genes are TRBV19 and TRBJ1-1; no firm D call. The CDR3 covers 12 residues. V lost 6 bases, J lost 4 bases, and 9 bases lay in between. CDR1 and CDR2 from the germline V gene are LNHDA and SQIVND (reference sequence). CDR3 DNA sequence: TGTGCCAGTAGCACATTCAGCACTGAAGCTTTCTTT. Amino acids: CASSTFSTEAFF.

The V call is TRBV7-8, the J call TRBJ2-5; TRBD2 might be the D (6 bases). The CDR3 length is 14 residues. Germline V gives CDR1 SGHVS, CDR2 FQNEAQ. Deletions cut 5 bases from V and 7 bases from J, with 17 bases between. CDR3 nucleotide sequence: TGTGCCAGCAGCCGAACCGGGACTCAGGGGACCCAGTACTTC. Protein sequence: CASSRTGTQGTQYF.

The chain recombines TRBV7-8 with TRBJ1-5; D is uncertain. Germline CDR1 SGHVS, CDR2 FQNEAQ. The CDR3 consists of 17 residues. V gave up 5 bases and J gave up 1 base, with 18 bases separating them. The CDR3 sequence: CASSPSNRELSNQPQHF. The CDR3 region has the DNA TGTGCCAGCAGCCCCTCAAACCGGGAATTGAGCAATCAGCCCCAGCATTTT.

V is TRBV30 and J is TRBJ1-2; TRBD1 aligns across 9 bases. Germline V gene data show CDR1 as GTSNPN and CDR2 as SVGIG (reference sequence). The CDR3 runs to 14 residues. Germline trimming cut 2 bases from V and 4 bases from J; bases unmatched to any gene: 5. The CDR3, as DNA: TGTGCCTGGAGTTTGACAGGGGGGAGCTATGGCTACACCTTC. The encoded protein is CAWSLTGGSYGYTF.

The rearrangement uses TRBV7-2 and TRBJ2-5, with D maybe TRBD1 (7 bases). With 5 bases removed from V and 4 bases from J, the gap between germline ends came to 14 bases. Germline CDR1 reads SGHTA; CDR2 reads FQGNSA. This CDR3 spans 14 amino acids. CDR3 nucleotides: TGTGCCAGCAGCCCCCAGGGGGGAAGAGAGACCCAGTACTTC. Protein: CASSPQGGRETQYF.

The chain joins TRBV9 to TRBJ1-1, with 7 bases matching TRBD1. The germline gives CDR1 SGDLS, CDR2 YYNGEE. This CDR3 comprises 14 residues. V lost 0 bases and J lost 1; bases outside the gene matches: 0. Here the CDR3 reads CASSVGQGNTEAFF. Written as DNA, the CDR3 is TGTGCCAGCAGCGTAGGACAGGGGAACACTGAAGCTTTCTTT.

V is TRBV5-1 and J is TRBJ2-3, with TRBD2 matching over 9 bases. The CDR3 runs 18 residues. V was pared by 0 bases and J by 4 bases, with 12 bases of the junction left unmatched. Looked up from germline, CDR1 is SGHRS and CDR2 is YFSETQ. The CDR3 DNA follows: TGCGCCAGCAGCTTGGATGGGGCGGGGGGGGCTTCCGCAGATACGCAGTATTTT. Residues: CASSLDGAGGASADTQYF.

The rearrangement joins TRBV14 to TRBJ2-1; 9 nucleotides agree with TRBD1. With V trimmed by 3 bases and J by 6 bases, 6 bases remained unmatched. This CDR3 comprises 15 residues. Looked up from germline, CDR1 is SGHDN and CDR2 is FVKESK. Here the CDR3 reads CASSHTGGVINEQFF. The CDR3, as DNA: TGTGCCAGCAGCCATACAGGGGGCGTCATCAATGAGCAGTTCTTC.

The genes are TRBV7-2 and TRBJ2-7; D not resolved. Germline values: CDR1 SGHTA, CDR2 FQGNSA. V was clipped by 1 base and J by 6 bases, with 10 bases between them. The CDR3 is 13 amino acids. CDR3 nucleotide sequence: TGTGCCAGCAGCTTAGGGGCCAGGCCCGAGCAGTACTTC. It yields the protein CASSLGARPEQYF.

CDR3 sequence (DNA): TGTGCCAGCTCACTAACAGTTTACTCTGGGGCCAACGTCCTGACTTTC. Its protein product is CASSLTVYSGANVLTF. The V gene is TRBV18, the J gene TRBJ2-6, with D hard to call. Germline V gene lookup returns CDR1 KGHSH and CDR2 LQKENI. The CDR3 covers 16 residues. Trimming took off 4 bases at V and 0 bases at J, with 10 bases between the two ends.

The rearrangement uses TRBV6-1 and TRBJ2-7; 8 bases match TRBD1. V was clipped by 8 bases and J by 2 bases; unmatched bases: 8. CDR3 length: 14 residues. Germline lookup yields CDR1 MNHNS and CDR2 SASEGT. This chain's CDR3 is CASASGQVAYEQYF. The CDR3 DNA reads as TGTGCCAGCGCGTCGGGACAGGTGGCCTACGAGCAGTACTTC.

This CDR3 reads CASSLRRGTDTPRYGYTF. As DNA, the CDR3 is TGTGCCAGCAGCTTGAGGCGGGGAACGGACACCCCTAGGTATGGCTACACCTTC. V and J are TRBV5-6 and TRBJ1-2, with D perhaps matching TRBD1 (5 bases). CDR3 length equals 18 residues. Germline V gives CDR1 SGHDT, CDR2 YYEEEE. The ends were cut back, 1 base at V and 5 bases at J, with 24 bases in the middle.

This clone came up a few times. CDR3 region: CASSPEYATNEKLFF. The CDR3 bases are TGTGCCAGCTCGCCTGAGTATGCAACTAATGAAAAACTGTTTTTT. The rearrangement links TRBV18 to TRBJ1-4; D remains ambiguous. The ends were cut back, 6 bases at V and 0 bases at J, with 11 bases in the middle. The CDR3 is 15 amino acids. Germline CDR1 is KGHSH and CDR2 is LQKENI.

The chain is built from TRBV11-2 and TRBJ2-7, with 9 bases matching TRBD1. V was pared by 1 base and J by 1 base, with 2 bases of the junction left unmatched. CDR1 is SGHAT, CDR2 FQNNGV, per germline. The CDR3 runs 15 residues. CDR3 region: CASSLAGTGSYEQYF. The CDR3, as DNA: TGTGCCAGCAGCTTAGCCGGGACAGGGTCCTACGAGCAGTACTTC.

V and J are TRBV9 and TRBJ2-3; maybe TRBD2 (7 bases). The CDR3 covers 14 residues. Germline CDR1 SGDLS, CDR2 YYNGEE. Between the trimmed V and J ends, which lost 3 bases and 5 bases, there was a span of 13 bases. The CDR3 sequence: CASSEGGGRDTQYF. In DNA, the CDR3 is TGTGCCAGCAGCGAGGGGGGGGGACGAGATACGCAGTATTTT. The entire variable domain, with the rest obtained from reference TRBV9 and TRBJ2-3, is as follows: DSGVTQTPKHLITATGQRVTLRCSPRSGDLSVYWYQQSLDQGLQFLIQYYNGEERAKGNILERFSAQQFPDLHSELNLSSLELGDSALYFCASSEGGGRDTQYFGPGTRLTVL.